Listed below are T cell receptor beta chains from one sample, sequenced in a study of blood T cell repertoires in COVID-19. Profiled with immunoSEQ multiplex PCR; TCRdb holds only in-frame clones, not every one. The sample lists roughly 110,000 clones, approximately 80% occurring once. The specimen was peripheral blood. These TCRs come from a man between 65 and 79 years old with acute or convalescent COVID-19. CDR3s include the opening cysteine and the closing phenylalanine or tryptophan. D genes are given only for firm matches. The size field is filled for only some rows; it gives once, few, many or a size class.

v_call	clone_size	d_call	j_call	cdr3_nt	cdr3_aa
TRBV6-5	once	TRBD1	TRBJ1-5	TGTGCCAGCAGGAACAGGGGGTTTGGTAGTCAGCCCCAGCATTTT	CASRNRGFGSQPQHF
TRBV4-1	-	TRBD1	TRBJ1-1	TGCGCCAGCAGCCTACCCGGGACAGGGGGCACTGAAGCTTTCTTT	CASSLPGTGGTEAFF
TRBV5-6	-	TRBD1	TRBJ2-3	TGTGCCAGCAGCTCCGGATCAAACAGGGGAAGCACGGATACGCAGTATTTT	CASSSGSNRGSTDTQYF
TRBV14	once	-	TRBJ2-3	TGTGCCAGCAGCCACGGCGGGATTGCTAGCACAGATACGCAGTATTTT	CASSHGGIASTDTQYF
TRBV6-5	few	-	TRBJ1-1	TGTGCCAGCAGTTACTCGAGCAGGGGGAACACTGAAGCTTTCTTT	CASSYSSRGNTEAFF
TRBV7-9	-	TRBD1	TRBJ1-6	TGTGCCAGCAGCGAATCGACAGGGGTTGGTAATTCACCCCTCCACTTT	CASSESTGVGNSPLHF
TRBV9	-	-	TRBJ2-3	TGTGCCAGCAGCGGGTCGGTCACAGATACGCAGTATTTT	CASSGSVTDTQYF
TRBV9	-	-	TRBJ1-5	TGTGCCAGCAGCGTAGATGGCAGGGAAGATCAGCCCCAGCATTTT	CASSVDGREDQPQHF
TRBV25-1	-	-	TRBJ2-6	TGTGCCAGCAGTGACCCCTACCACTCTGGGGCCAACGTCCTGACTTTC	CASSDPYHSGANVLTF
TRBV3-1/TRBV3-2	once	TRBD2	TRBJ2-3	TGTGCCAGCAGCCAAGAACTAGCGGGGGGGCGAACAGATACGCAGTATTTT	CASSQELAGGRTDTQYF
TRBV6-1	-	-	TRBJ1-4	TGTGCCAGCAGTGGTGGGGGGACGGGAGAAAACGAAAAACTGTTTTTT	CASSGGGTGENEKLFF
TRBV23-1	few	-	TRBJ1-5	TGCGCCAGCAGTCAACCCCCTACAGGTGTGTTTTATAGCAATCAGCCCCAGCATTTT	CASSQPPTGVFYSNQPQHF
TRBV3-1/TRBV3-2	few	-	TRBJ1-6	TGTGCCAGCAGCCAGGGCCGAAATTCACCCCTCCACTTT	CASSQGRNSPLHF
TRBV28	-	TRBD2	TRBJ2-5	TGTGCCAGCCGTAGCGGGGGGGCCATGGAGACCCAGTACTTC	CASRSGGAMETQYF
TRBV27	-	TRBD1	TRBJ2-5	TGTGCCAGCAGTTTAGACAGGGGGAGGGAGACCCAGTACTTC	CASSLDRGRETQYF
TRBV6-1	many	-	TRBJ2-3	TGTGCCAGCAGTGAGGGTAGTTGGACTAGCACAGATACGCAGTATTTT	CASSEGSWTSTDTQYF
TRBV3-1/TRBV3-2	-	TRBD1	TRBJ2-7	TGTGCCAGCAGCCAAGTACCGGGACAGGGGCCCTACGAGCAGTACTTC	CASSQVPGQGPYEQYF
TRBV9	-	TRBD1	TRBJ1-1	TGTGCCAGCAGCGTAGGACAGGGGCAAGTCACTGAAGCTTTCTTT	CASSVGQGQVTEAFF
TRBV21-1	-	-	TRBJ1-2	TGTGCCAGCAGAGCCCGAGAAGAGGGGACAGATAACTATGGCTACACCTTC	CASRAREEGTDNYGYTF
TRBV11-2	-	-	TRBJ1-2	TGTGCCAGCAGCTCATTATCCAGGGCCAATAACTATGGCTACACCTTC	CASSSLSRANNYGYTF
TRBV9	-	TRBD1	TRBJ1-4	TGTGCCAGCAGCGAACGACAGGGGGCCCATAATGAAAAACTGTTTTTT	CASSERQGAHNEKLFF
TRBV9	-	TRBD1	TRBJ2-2	TGTGCCAGCAGCATACGCCTTGACAGGGCTAGCGGGGAGCTGTTTTTT	CASSIRLDRASGELFF
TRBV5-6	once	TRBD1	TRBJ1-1	TGTGCCAGCAGCTTGGGGACAGGGCAGACTGAAGCTTTCTTT	CASSLGTGQTEAFF
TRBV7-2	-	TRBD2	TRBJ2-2	TGTGCCAGCAGGGGGACTAGAAGCACCGGGGAGCTGTTTTTT	CASRGTRSTGELFF
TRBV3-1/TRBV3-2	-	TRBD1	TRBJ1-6	TGTGCCTCACATATCCGGGACAGACGATCACCCCTCCACTTT	CASHIRDRRSPLHF
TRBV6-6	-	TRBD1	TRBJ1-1	TGTGCCAGCAGACTGCCCGGGACAGGCACTGAAGCTTTCTTT	CASRLPGTGTEAFF
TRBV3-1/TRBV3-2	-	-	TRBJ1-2	TGTGCCAGCCCTGACAGGCGAAGAAGCCACATTTATGGCTACACCTTC	CASPDRRRSHIYGYTF
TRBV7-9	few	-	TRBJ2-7	TGTGCCAGCAGCTCCCAGGGCCCTGGCTCCTACGAGCAGTACTTC	CASSSQGPGSYEQYF
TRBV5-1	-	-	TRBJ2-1	TGCGCCAGCAGCTTGGTGGGGGGAGGCCCCTACAATGAGCAGTTCTTC	CASSLVGGGPYNEQFF
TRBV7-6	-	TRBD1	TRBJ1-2	TGTGCCAGCAGCTCAGGGCCGGGACAGGGAAAGGACTATGGCTACACCTTC	CASSSGPGQGKDYGYTF
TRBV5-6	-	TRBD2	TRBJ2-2	TGTGCCAGCAGCTTTAGCGGGGGGGCCTCCACCGGGGAGCTGTTTTTT	CASSFSGGASTGELFF
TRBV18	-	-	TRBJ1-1	TGTGCCAGCTCACCTTTCAAAACTGAAGCTTTCTTT	CASSPFKTEAFF
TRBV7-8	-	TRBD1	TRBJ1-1	TGTGCCAGCAGCTTTTCCGACAGGGTCGGCACTGAAGCTTTCTTT	CASSFSDRVGTEAFF
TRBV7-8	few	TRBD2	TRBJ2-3	TGTGCCAGCGACCGGGACAGTAGACTAGCGGGGGGGGACACAGATACGCAGTATTTT	CASDRDSRLAGGDTDTQYF
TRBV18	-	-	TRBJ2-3	TGTGCCAGCTCACCAGGCCTCGGGAACGCGCAGTATTTT	CASSPGLGNAQYF
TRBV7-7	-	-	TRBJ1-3	TGTGCCAGCAGCTTAGGGGGCACTGGAAACACCATATATTTT	CASSLGGTGNTIYF
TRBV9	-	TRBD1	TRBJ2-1	TGTGCCAGCAGCGGTACAGGGGGAAATGAGCAGTTCTTC	CASSGTGGNEQFF
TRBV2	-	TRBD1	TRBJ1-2	TGTGCCAGCAGCCTCACCTGGGACAGTGGCTACACCTTC	CASSLTWDSGYTF
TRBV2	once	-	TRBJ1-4	TGTGCCAGCAGGGTCAGGGCCAATGAAAAACTGTTTTTT	CASRVRANEKLFF